The sequence of this T cell receptor (beta chain) was determined in a study of shared clonotypes between healthy human individuals (dated by TCRdb to about 2020). At the level of the whole study: The cohort comprised two women and a few men aged 18 to 49 years. For each donor, CD4 naive and CD4 memory were each given three plates, CD8 naive was given two plates, and CD8 memory was given one plate. To estimate repertoire size and how much clonotype sharing occurs between individuals, the study deeply sequenced the blood TCR repertoires of 5 or 6 healthy adults. To increase sequencing depth and limit assay-specific biases, TCR repertoire library preparation and sequencing were carried out by different laboratories using diverse techniques. Between about 0.8 and 8.9 billion PBMCs per donor were obtained by leukapheresis.

Using the deep immunoSEQ assay, TCR CDR3 regions were amplified from genomic DNA by multiplex PCR. Genomic DNA extracted from each cell subset was distributed evenly over all wells of several immunoSEQ 96-well plates, and each plate served as one replicate. Each replicate PCR for sorted subsets received approximately 220 ng genomic DNA, equal to about 30,000 T cell genomes. Purified libraries were quantified with a Qubit 3.0 fluorometer, sized on a Bioanalyzer 2100, and re-quantified with the KAPA Library Quantification kit. Every immunoSEQ 96-well plate was sequenced on a dedicated single-read 150-cycle Illumina NextSeq 550 flow cell. The authors' pipeline ran thus. The immunoSEQ output contained only junctional sequences without quality scores, so filtering could not match that applied to full-length reads. To assign V/J genes and CDR3, sequences were annotated using PyIR, a Python wrapper for IgBLAST v1.9, with IMGT germline references. Any read was removed if the V/J assignment was weak (E-value above 1e-6), the CDR3 was missing, or the read contained stop codons, out-of-frame junctions, or ambiguous translated residues. A V3J clonotype was defined by an identical inferred V gene, J gene, and CDR3 amino acid sequence. Percentage overlap between repertoires was computed as shared unique clonotypes divided by the size of the smaller repertoire. Repertoire richness was assessed with RTK rarefaction, the Chao1 estimator, and Recon v2.1 estimates of unobserved clonotypes. For all TCRbeta clonotypes obtained by the gDNA method from a handful of donors, generation probabilities were computed with OLGA. Imported from immuneACCESS, the table was reduced by TCRdb to in-frame sequences with V and J called. These copies leave out some clones; in studies compared against another copy, an unresolved V gene accounts for under half, and the cause of the remainder is not known. The D gene and trimming were derived from the DNA, and the V and J assignments and clone size from that table. The sample table holds around 2.1 million clones, of which roughly 95% were seen once. Jointly, the top ten make up less than 0.15% of the sample.

Results the study describes overall, beyond this receptor: Compared with non-shared clonotypes, the clonotypes found in all four sorted-subset donors had higher generation probabilities. Only blood was sampled, and tissue TCR repertoires likely differ from those in blood. Roughly 5.2% of naive CD4, 3.5% of naive CD8, approximately 2.2% of memory CD4, and about 0.4% of memory CD8 clonotypes were shared across several donors. Naive subsets generally had larger estimated clonotype richness than memory subsets. Pairwise subsampling led to the expectation that sequencing depth would affect the degree of clonotype sharing among donors. Because the study included a small number of donors, the genetic and exposure-history diversity represented was limited. Even with the large sequencing depth, rarefaction of the sorted-subset datasets indicated that sequencing was incomplete.

The CDR3 contains 16 residues, cysteine and phenylalanine counted. The read is trimmed to its CDR3 DNA, 48 bases read in frame from base 1. V is shortened by 7 bases, J by 9 bases, and the region joining them spans 26 bases. The germline V gene provides CDR1 SGHRS and CDR2 YFSETQ. This clone appeared a single time. No cognate antigen has been identified for it. Base-call qualities are not available, and no considerably larger clone is one nucleotide away. The donors were healthy, HIV-negative adults with no recently reported acute infections or vaccinations. All donors were Caucasian adults living in Nashville, Tennessee, USA. CD4+ T cells were enriched through magnetic negative selection, after which naive cells were positively selected on CD45RA and the remaining negative fraction served as the memory subset. After blood collection by leukapheresis, PBMCs were isolated using Ficoll-Histopaque density gradient centrifugation and then cryopreserved in the vapor phase of liquid nitrogen. Analytical flow cytometry was used to check the purity and quantity of each magnetically sorted T cell population. Genomic DNA was isolated from each sorted fraction and quantified by UV absorbance on a Nanodrop 2000c.

The sample consisted of naive CD4+ T cells sorted from blood. The cell subset or site label here, explained by the study, means: CD45RA+ positively selected. This chain is built from TRBV5-1 and TRBJ2-4; the D region may be TRBD1 or TRBD2, each matching 5 bases equally. This sequence originates from a man aged 18 to 29 in good health. The nucleotides read TGCGCCAGCGCCAGTGGGGCAGGGAACCTTGAGGGCATTCAGTACTTC. Its coded protein is CASASGAGNLEGIQYF.